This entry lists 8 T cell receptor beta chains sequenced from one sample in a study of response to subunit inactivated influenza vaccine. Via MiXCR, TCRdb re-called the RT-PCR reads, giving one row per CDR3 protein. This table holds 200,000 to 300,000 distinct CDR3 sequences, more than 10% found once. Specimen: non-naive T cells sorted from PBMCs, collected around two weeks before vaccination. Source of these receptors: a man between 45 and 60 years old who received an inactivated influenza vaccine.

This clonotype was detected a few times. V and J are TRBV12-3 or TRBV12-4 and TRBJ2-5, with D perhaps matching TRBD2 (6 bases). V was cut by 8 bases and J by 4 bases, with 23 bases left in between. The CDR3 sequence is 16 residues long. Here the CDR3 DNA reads TGTGCCAGCCTGGGGTGGGGCGGAGGGATGGGAGAGACCCAGTACTTC. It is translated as CASLGWGGGMGETQYF.

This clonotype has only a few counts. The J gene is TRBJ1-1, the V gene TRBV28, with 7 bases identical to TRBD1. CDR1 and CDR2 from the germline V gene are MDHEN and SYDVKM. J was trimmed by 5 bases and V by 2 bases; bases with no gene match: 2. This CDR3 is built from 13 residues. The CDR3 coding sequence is TGTGCCAGCAGTTTAGGGACAGATACTGAAGCTTTCTTT. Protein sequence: CASSLGTDTEAFF.

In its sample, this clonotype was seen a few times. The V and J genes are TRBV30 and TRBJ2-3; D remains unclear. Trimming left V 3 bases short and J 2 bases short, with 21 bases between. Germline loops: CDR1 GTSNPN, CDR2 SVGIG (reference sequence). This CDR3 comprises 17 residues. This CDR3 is CAWRVVLVVANTDTQYF. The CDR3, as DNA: TGTGCCTGGAGGGTGGTATTAGTAGTGGCAAACACAGATACGCAGTATTTT.

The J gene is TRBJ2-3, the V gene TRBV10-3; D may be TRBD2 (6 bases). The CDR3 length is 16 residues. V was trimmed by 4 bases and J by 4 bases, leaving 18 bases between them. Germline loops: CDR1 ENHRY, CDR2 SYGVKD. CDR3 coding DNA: TGTGCCATCAGTGGTAAAGGCGGGATGGGAGCAGATACGCAGTATTTT. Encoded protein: CAISGKGGMGADTQYF.

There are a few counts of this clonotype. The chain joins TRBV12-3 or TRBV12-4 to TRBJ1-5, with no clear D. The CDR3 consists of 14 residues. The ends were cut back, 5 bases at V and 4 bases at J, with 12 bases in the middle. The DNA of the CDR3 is TGTGCCAGCAGTCGTAGACTGGAGAATCAGCCCCAGCATTTT. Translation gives CASSRRLENQPQHF.

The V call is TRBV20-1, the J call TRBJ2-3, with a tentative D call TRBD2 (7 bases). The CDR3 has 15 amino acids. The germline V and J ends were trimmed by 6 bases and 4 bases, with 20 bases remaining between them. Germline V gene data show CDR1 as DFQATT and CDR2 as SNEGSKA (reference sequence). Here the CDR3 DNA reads TGCAGTGCGGGGGGTAAGGGGGGGCACGCAGATACGCAGTATTTT. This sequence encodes CSAGGKGGHADTQYF.

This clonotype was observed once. CDR3 amino acids: CASSPPPGTEANYGYTF. CDR3 DNA: TGTGCCAGCTCACCACCGCCCGGGACAGAAGCTAACTATGGCTACACCTTC. The V call is TRBV18, the J call TRBJ1-2, with 7 positions matching TRBD1. CDR1 and CDR2 from the germline V gene are KGHSH and LQKENI. Trimming removed 0 bases from V and 0 bases from J; junction bases left unmatched: 7. This CDR3 comprises 17 residues.

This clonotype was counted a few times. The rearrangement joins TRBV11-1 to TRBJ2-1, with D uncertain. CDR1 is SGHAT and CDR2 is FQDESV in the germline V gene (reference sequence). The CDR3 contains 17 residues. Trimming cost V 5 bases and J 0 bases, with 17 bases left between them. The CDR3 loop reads CASSPNGFSSSYNEQFF. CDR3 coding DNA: TGTGCCAGCAGCCCAAACGGGTTTTCTAGCTCCTACAATGAGCAGTTCTTC.